The 11 T cell receptor beta chains below come from one sample, sequenced in a study of cytomegalovirus exposure and HLA in healthy donors. The study ran its PCR with 60 Vbeta and 13 Jbeta primers. Repertoires were generated with immunoSEQ multiplex PCR, while TCRdb's copy carries only in-frame clones and drops some. Of some 220,000 clones listed, about 80% are singletons. Material: PBMCs. Every receptor here comes from a woman in her forties in good health and CMV-seronegative.

This clone showed up just once. The chain couples TRBV5-1 to TRBJ1-2; 9 nucleotides match TRBD1. The length of the CDR3 is 15 residues. V shed 4 bases, J shed 4 bases, and the junction held 8 bases outside the gene matches. CDR1 and CDR2 (germline): SGHRS, YFSETQ. The CDR3, as DNA: TGCGCCAGCAGCCAGAAGACAGGGGGGGCCTATGGCTACACCTTC. It codes for CASSQKTGGAYGYTF.

The chain carries TRBV7-2 and TRBJ1-4, with D possibly matching TRBD1 (6 bases). The CDR3 contains 16 residues. V gave up 5 bases and J gave up 7 bases, with 20 bases separating them. Per germline, CDR1 SGHTA and CDR2 FQGNSA. The CDR3, as DNA: TGTGCCAGCAGCCTACACCCCGGGACACAACCTGAAAAACTGTTTTTT. Its protein is CASSLHPGTQPEKLFF.

The CDR3 sequence: CASSIGTGVSDTQYF. CDR3 coding DNA: TGTGCCAGCAGCATCGGGACAGGGGTGTCAGATACGCAGTATTTT. This chain links TRBV7-2 with TRBJ2-3; 10 bases fit TRBD1. The CDR3 is 15 amino acids. The V gene's germline CDR1 is SGHTA and CDR2 FQGNSA. V was clipped by 5 bases and J by 4 bases; unmatched bases: 6.

This chain uses TRBV14 with TRBJ2-7, with TRBD1 matching over 7 bases. In germline, CDR1 is SGHDN, CDR2 FVKESK. CDR3 size: 20 residues. The ends lost 1 base at V and 3 bases at J; junction bases unmatched: 21. CDR3 in DNA: TGTGCCAGCAGCCAAGCTCGTACCGGGACAGCAGGCGAGGAAATCTACGAGCAGTACTTC. Protein: CASSQARTGTAGEEIYEQYF. The variable domain in full, with the rest retrieved from reference TRBV14 and TRBJ2-7, is EAGVTQFPSHSVIEKGQTVTLRCDPISGHDNLYWYRRVMGKEIKFLLHFVKESKQDESGMPNNRFLAERTGGTYSTLKVQPAELEDSGVYFCASSQARTGTAGEEIYEQYFGPGTRLTVT.

The rearrangement joins TRBV30 to TRBJ2-5; tentatively, D is TRBD1 (6 bases). The CDR3 has 13 amino acids. Germline V gene sequence: CDR1 GTSNPN, CDR2 SVGIG (reference sequence). Trimming pared 0 bases from V and 11 bases from J, leaving 16 bases between. CDR3 protein: CAWSVDRYGGQYF. CDR3 DNA: TGTGCCTGGAGTGTAGACAGGTACGGCGGGCAGTACTTC.

This CDR3 is CASSINRGVQETQYF. CDR3 sequence (DNA): TGTGCCAGTAGTATCAACAGGGGGGTTCAAGAGACCCAGTACTTC. The chain links TRBV19 to TRBJ2-5, with 8 nucleotides matching TRBD1. J gave up 2 bases and V 3 bases, and 5 bases lay outside the gene matches. Germline CDR1 reads LNHDA; CDR2 reads SQIVND (reference sequence). CDR3 length: 15 residues. The full variable domain, rest sourced from reference TRBV19 and TRBJ2-5, is DGGITQSPKYLFRKEGQNVTLSCEQNLNHDAMYWYRQDPGQGLRLIYYSQIVNDFQKGDIAEGYSVSREKKESFPLTVTSAQKNPTAFYLCASSINRGVQETQYFGPGTRLLVL.

The rearrangement links TRBV5-1 to TRBJ1-1, with unresolved D. Germline lookup yields CDR1 SGHRS and CDR2 YFSETQ. The CDR3 spans 15 residues. Trimming shortened V by 1 base and J by 4 bases, and 14 bases separated the two germline ends. This CDR3 reads CASSLSPGVTTEAFF. As DNA, the CDR3 is TGCGCCAGCAGCTTGAGCCCCGGGGTTACCACTGAAGCTTTCTTT.

The chain has TRBV29-1 and TRBJ2-2, with 9 bases identical to TRBD2. The germline CDR1 and CDR2 sequences are SQVTM and ANQGSEA. The CDR3 extends over 15 amino acids. The ends lost 7 bases at V and 7 bases at J; junction bases unmatched: 13. CDR3 sequence reads: CSGYGGGVGRGELFF. As DNA, the CDR3 is TGCAGCGGCTACGGCGGGGGGGTCGGTCGCGGGGAGCTGTTTTTT.

The chain joins TRBV7-9 to TRBJ2-7; D is ambiguous. Germline CDR1 SEHNR, CDR2 FQNEAQ (reference sequence). Trimming removed 2 bases from V and 6 bases from J, with 11 bases in between. There are 13 residues in the CDR3. The CDR3 protein is CASSLSGPSEQYF. The DNA for the CDR3 is TGTGCCAGCAGCTTAAGTGGGCCTTCCGAGCAGTACTTC.

The chain uses TRBV6-1 and TRBJ2-7, with 11 bases aligning to TRBD1. From germline, CDR1 is MNHNS and CDR2 SASEGT. Trimming at V came to 4 bases and at J to 3 bases, leaving 8 bases not matched to a gene. The CDR3 is 16 amino acids. CDR3 in amino acids: CASSAEGTGGHYEQYF. The CDR3, as DNA: TGTGCCAGCAGTGCCGAAGGGACAGGGGGACACTACGAGCAGTACTTC.

The V gene is TRBV5-4, the J gene TRBJ1-2, with a possible D match to TRBD1 (6 bases). V was shortened by 1 base and J by 6 bases, with 13 bases between the two germline ends. Germline lookup yields CDR1 SGHNT and CDR2 YYREEE (reference sequence). The CDR3 length is 14 residues. CDR3 amino acids: CASSLKQGRDGYTF. The CDR3, as DNA: TGTGCCAGCAGCTTGAAACAGGGTCGGGATGGCTACACCTTC.